A selection of T cell receptor beta chains follows, all from one sample in a study of cytomegalovirus exposure and HLA in healthy donors. Only in-frame clones appear in the TCRdb table, and some are missing; sequencing was by immunoSEQ multiplex PCR. There are around 300,000 clones in the sample; around 90% occur only once, and approximately 0.95% lies in the top ten. The sequencing sample was made of PBMCs. These receptors were obtained from a man under 40 in good health and CMV-seronegative. The CDR3 runs from the conserved cysteine through the conserved F or W. A D gene is named only where the DNA matches it firmly. A row's size may be missing; if present it is once, few, many or a size class.

d_call	j_call	v_call	clone_size	cdr3_aa	cdr3_nt
-	TRBJ2-3	TRBV10-3	once	CAIGTGLSTDTQYF	TGTGCCATCGGTACAGGGCTCTCCACAGATACGCAGTATTTT
-	TRBJ2-1	TRBV4-3	-	CASSQGQNLYNEQFF	TGCGCCAGCAGCCAAGGACAGAATCTTTACAATGAGCAGTTCTTC
TRBD1	TRBJ2-1	TRBV6-4	-	CASSVGQGSYNEQFF	TGTGCCAGCAGTGTCGGACAGGGCTCCTACAATGAGCAGTTCTTC
-	TRBJ2-3	TRBV15	-	CATRRESTDTQYF	TGTGCCACCCGAAGGGAGAGCACAGATACGCAGTATTTT
-	TRBJ2-7	TRBV4-3	-	CASSQASGETYEQYF	TGCGCCAGCAGCCAAGCATCGGGAGAAACTTACGAGCAGTACTTC
TRBD1	TRBJ1-6	TRBV5-6	-	CASSPRQGAVGSPLHF	TGTGCCAGCAGCCCCCGACAGGGGGCTGTTGGGTCACCCCTCCACTTT
-	TRBJ1-2	TRBV10-3	-	CAISGGFSYGYTF	TGTGCCATCAGTGGCGGGTTCTCCTATGGCTACACCTTC
TRBD1	TRBJ2-2	TRBV7-9	-	CASRTPGQGNTGELFF	TGTGCCAGCAGAACCCCGGGACAGGGGAACACCGGGGAGCTGTTTTTT
-	TRBJ2-6	TRBV5-1	-	CASSLGDSGANVLTF	TGCGCCAGCAGCTTGGGAGATTCTGGGGCCAACGTCCTGACTTTC
-	TRBJ2-5	TRBV9	once	CASSVGRQNQETQYF	TGTGCCAGCAGCGTAGGTAGACAAAACCAAGAGACCCAGTACTTC
-	TRBJ2-5	TRBV19	-	CASSMGGYQETQYF	TGTGCCAGTAGTATGGGGGGATACCAAGAGACCCAGTACTTC
-	TRBJ1-1	TRBV13	-	CASSIFQTGREAFF	TGTGCCAGCAGCATCTTCCAGACCGGGAGGGAAGCTTTCTTT
-	TRBJ1-1	TRBV9	-	CASSVGQGPTEAFF	TGTGCCAGCAGCGTAGGGCAGGGGCCCACTGAAGCTTTCTTT
-	TRBJ1-1	TRBV7-9	-	CASSLAGWRDTEAFF	TGTGCCAGCAGCTTAGCCGGTTGGAGGGACACTGAAGCTTTCTTT
-	TRBJ2-5	TRBV30	-	CAWSLLSAASGETQYF	TGTGCCTGGAGCCTCTTGTCGGCGGCTAGTGGGGAGACCCAGTACTTC
-	TRBJ1-2	TRBV19	-	CASSIDKNYGYTF	TGTGCCAGTAGTATCGACAAGAACTATGGCTACACCTTC
TRBD1	TRBJ2-5	TRBV4-1	-	CASSQGQGKETQYF	TGCGCCAGCAGCCAAGGACAGGGAAAGGAGACCCAGTACTTC
TRBD2	TRBJ2-3	TRBV15	-	CATSRDSSGGTDTQYF	TGTGCCACCAGCAGAGACTCTAGCGGGGGAACAGATACGCAGTATTTT
-	TRBJ2-3	TRBV15	-	CATSSPGTPNPDTQYF	TGTGCCACCAGCAGCCCCGGGACTCCTAATCCAGATACGCAGTATTTT
TRBD2	TRBJ2-1	TRBV4-1	-	CASSLPGGSYNEQFF	TGCGCCAGCAGCTTACCGGGGGGTTCCTACAATGAGCAGTTCTTC
TRBD2	TRBJ2-1	TRBV19	-	CASSFASGANEQFF	TGTGCCAGTAGCTTTGCTAGCGGCGCTAATGAGCAGTTCTTC
-	TRBJ2-2	TRBV2	-	CASEGRGELFF	TGTGCCAGCGAGGGTAGGGGGGAGCTGTTTTTT
TRBD2	TRBJ2-7	TRBV11-2	-	CASSLGGQRGVFGEQYF	TGTGCCAGCAGCTTAGGGGGCCAGCGGGGCGTCTTTGGCGAGCAGTACTTC
-	TRBJ1-5	TRBV5-1	few	CASRGGISNQPQHF	TGCGCCAGCAGAGGAGGGATAAGCAATCAGCCCCAGCATTTT